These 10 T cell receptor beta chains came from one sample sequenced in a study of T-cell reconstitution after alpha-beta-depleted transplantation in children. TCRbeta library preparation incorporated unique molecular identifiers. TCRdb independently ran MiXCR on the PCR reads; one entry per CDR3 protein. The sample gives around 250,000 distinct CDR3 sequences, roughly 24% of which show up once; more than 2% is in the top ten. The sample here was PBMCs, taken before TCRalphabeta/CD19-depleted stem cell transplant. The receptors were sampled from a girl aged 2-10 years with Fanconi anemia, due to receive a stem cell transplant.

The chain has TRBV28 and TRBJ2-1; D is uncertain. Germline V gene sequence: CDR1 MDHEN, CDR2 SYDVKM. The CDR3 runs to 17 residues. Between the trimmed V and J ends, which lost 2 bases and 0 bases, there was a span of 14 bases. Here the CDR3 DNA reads TGTGCCAGCAGTTTACCCCCATCGTGGATCTCCTACAATGAGCAGTTCTTC. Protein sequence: CASSLPPSWISYNEQFF.

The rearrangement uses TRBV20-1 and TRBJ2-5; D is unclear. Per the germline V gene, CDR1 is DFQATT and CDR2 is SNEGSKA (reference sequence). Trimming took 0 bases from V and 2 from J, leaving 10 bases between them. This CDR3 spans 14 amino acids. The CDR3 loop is CSARDAPLQETQYF. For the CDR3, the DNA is TGCAGTGCTAGAGATGCACCCTTGCAAGAGACCCAGTACTTC.

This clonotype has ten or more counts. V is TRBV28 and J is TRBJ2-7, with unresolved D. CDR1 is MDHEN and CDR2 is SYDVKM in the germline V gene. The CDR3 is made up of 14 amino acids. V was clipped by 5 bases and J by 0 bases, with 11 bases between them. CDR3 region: CASSLDRTSYEQYF. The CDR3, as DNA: TGTGCCAGCAGTCTAGACCGTACCTCCTACGAGCAGTACTTC.

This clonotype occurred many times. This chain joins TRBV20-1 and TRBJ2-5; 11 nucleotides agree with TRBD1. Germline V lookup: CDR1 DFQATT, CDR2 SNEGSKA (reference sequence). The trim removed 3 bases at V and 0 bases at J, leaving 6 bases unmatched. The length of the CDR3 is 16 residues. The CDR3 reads CSARRKDRGHQETQYF. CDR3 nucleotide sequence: TGCAGTGCTAGGCGGAAGGACAGGGGGCACCAAGAGACCCAGTACTTC.

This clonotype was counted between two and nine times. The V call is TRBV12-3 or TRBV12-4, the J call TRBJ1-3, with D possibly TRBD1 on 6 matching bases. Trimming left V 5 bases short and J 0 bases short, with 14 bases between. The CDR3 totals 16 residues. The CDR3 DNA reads TGTGCCAGCAGTCTAAGGGGGGGCGCCTCTGGAAACACCATATATTTT. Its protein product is CASSLRGGASGNTIYF.

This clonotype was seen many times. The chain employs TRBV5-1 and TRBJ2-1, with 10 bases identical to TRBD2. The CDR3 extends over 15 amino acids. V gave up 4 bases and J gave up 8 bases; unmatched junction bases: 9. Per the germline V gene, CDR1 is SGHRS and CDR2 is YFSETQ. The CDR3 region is CASSESSGSMYEQFF. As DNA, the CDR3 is TGCGCCAGCAGCGAGTCTAGCGGGAGCATGTATGAGCAGTTCTTC.

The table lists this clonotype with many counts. The CDR3 coding sequence is TGTGCCAGCAGCTTAGGGACGGATTATGGCTACACCTTC. The encoded protein is CASSLGTDYGYTF. The rearrangement uses TRBV7-2 and TRBJ1-2; D not resolved. Trimming stripped 1 base from V and 5 bases from J, with 8 bases between. The CDR3 consists of 13 residues. The V gene's germline CDR1 is SGHTA and CDR2 FQGNSA. Together with reference TRBV7-2 and TRBJ1-2, the CDR3 gives the full variable domain: GAGVSQSPSNKVTEKGKDVELRCDPISGHTALYWYRQSLGQGLEFLIYFQGNSAPDKSGLPSDRFSAERTGGSVSTLTIQRTQQEDSAVYLCASSLGTDYGYTFGSGTRLTVV.

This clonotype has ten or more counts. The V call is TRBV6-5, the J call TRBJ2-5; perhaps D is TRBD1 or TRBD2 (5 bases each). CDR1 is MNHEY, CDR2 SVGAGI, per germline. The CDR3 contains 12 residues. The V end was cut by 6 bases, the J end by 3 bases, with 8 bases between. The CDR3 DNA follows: TGTGCCAGCAGGGGGGAGAAAGAGACCCAGTACTTC. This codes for CASRGEKETQYF.

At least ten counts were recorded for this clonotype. The CDR3 DNA reads TGCAGTGCTATATGGGGGGAAACCTACGAGCAGTACTTC. The encoded protein is CSAIWGETYEQYF. The chain combines TRBV20-1 with TRBJ2-7; maybe TRBD2 (6 bases). Germline CDR1 is DFQATT and CDR2 is SNEGSKA (reference sequence). Trimming removed 4 bases at V and 2 bases at J, with 12 bases between. CDR3 length: 13 amino acids.

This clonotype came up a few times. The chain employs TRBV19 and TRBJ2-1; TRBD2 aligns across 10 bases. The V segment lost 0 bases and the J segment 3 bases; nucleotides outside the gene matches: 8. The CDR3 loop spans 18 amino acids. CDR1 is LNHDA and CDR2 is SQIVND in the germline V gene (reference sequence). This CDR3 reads CASSIDGSLAGDYNEQFF. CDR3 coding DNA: TGTGCCAGTAGTATAGATGGAAGCCTAGCGGGAGACTACAATGAGCAGTTCTTC.